One sample yielded the 9 T cell receptor beta chains listed below, sequenced in a study of shared clonotypes between healthy human individuals. Assay used: immunoSEQ multiplex PCR; TCRdb lists only in-frame clones, some missing. The data show millions of clones, with around 94% seen just once and roughly 0.14% held by the top ten. Sequencing was performed on naive CD4+ T cells sorted from blood. Subset defined: CD45RA+ positively selected. These receptors came from a man between 18 and 29 years old in good health.

This chain uses TRBV4-1 with TRBJ2-1; the match to TRBD1 covers 11 bases. V dropped 2 bases and J dropped 7; count of bases not matched to a gene: 7. Germline V gives CDR1 MGHRA, CDR2 YSYEKL. This CDR3 has 16 amino acids. The CDR3 DNA reads TGCGCCAGCAGCCAAACCCGGGACAGGGGGTATAATGAGCAGTTCTTC. The encoded protein is CASSQTRDRGYNEQFF.

This chain links TRBV4-3 with TRBJ2-3, with D tentatively TRBD2 (5 bases). CDR1 is LGHNA and CDR2 is YSLEER in the germline V gene. The V end lost 2 bases, the J end lost 0 bases, and 9 bases lay between the germline ends. The CDR3 is 15 residues long. The CDR3 bases are TGCGCCAGCAGCCAAATCAAGCGGAGCACAGATACGCAGTATTTT. It is translated as CASSQIKRSTDTQYF.

The table lists this clone with a count of one. Other DNA sequences in the sample encode the same CDR3. The chain uses TRBV5-5 and TRBJ2-5; D is perhaps TRBD2 (6 bases). The CDR3 has 14 residues. The germline V and J ends were trimmed by 0 bases and 1 base, with 7 bases remaining between them. Per germline, CDR1 SGHKS and CDR2 YYEKEE (reference sequence). As DNA, the CDR3 is TGTGCCAGCAGCTTGGCCGGGGGCCAAGAGACCCAGTACTTC. This encodes CASSLAGGQETQYF.

The chain is built from TRBV2 and TRBJ1-5; D uncertain. V was cut by 2 bases and J by 0 bases, with 5 bases left in between. The CDR3 totals 14 residues. Germline V gene lookup returns CDR1 SNHLY and CDR2 FYNNEI. The CDR3 loop is CASSERHSNQPQHF. In nucleotides, the CDR3 is TGTGCCAGCAGTGAAAGGCATAGCAATCAGCCCCAGCATTTT.

The chain is built from TRBV7-2 and TRBJ2-5; possibly TRBD2 for D (6 bases). The DNA end lines up better with TRBJ2-7; the J call may be wrong. Germline CDR1 SGHTA, CDR2 FQGNSA. The CDR3 covers 15 residues. DNA of the CDR3: TGTGCCAGCAGCTTACGAGGAGGGAGCTCCTACGAGCAGTACTTC. Translating gives CASSLRGGSSYEQYF.

The chain is built from TRBV9 and TRBJ1-1; D possibly corresponds to TRBD1 (5 bases). Germline V gives CDR1 SGDLS, CDR2 YYNGEE. The CDR3 is made up of 18 amino acids. The ends were cut back, 4 bases at V and 1 base at J, with 23 bases in the middle. Here the CDR3 DNA reads TGTGCCAGCAGCCCGGGGCCTTACTTGTCGGAGGCGAACACTGAAGCTTTCTTT. The encoded protein is CASSPGPYLSEANTEAFF.

V usage is TRBV5-1 and J usage is TRBJ2-3; no clear D. Germline CDR1 reads SGHRS; CDR2 reads YFSETQ. V was pared by 5 bases and J by 3 bases, with 10 bases between. This CDR3 is built from 13 residues. DNA of the CDR3: TGCGCCAGCAGAACTACTGCGACAGATACGCAGTATTTT. It translates to CASRTTATDTQYF.

This clone was seen once. The J gene is TRBJ2-5, the V gene TRBV29-1; 8 nucleotides line up with TRBD1. The J call is uncertain, as TRBJ2-7 better fits the DNA end. CDR3 size: 12 residues. Germline V lookup: CDR1 SQVTM, CDR2 ANQGSEA. The CDR3 reads CSVSGQGHEQYF. The DNA for the CDR3 is TGCAGCGTCTCAGGACAGGGCCACGAGCAGTACTTC.

CDR3 sequence reads: CASSVEGSWETQYF. CDR3 bases: TGTGCCAGCAGCGTAGAAGGTAGTTGGGAGACCCAGTACTTC. The V and J genes are TRBV9 and TRBJ2-5; no reliable D call. Germline-derived CDR1 and CDR2 are SGDLS and YYNGEE. The CDR3 loop spans 14 amino acids. The germline V and J ends were trimmed by 0 bases and 5 bases, with 11 bases remaining between them. Full variable domain (missing parts from reference TRBV9 and TRBJ2-5): DSGVTQTPKHLITATGQRVTLRCSPRSGDLSVYWYQQSLDQGLQFLIQYYNGEERAKGNILERFSAQQFPDLHSELNLSSLELGDSALYFCASSVEGSWETQYFGPGTRLLVL.